A selection of T cell receptor beta chains follows, all from one sample in a study of beta chain features in type 1 diabetes. Some clones are missing from TCRdb's copy, which holds only in-frame ones; the method was immunoSEQ multiplex PCR. Seen here are 50,000 to 70,000 clones, about 47% observed once, and the top ten hold 2.6%. The sample taken for sequencing was Tregs from blood. These TCRs come from a woman between 35 and 50 years old with type 1 diabetes. CDR3s include the opening cysteine and the closing phenylalanine or tryptophan. A D gene is named only where the DNA matches it firmly. For some rows the clone size is stated as once, few or many, or as a class when expanded; others skip it.

j_gene,v_gene,d_gene,abundance,CDR3nt,CDR3aa
TRBJ1-2,TRBV6-5,TRBD1,-,TGTGCCAGCAGTGCCCGGACAGGGAAGGGCTACACCTTC,CASSARTGKGYTF
TRBJ2-3,TRBV27,TRBD2,-,TGTGCCAGCAGCTCGGGGACTAGCGGGAGGGTGGCAGATACGCAGTATTTT,CASSSGTSGRVADTQYF
TRBJ2-1,TRBV5-6,TRBD1,few,TGTGCCAGCAGCTTCAACAGGGGCGGCTACAATGAGCAGTTCTTC,CASSFNRGGYNEQFF
TRBJ1-1,TRBV7-9,-,once,TGTGCCAGCAGCGCTCAGGGGGAAGCTTTCTTT,CASSAQGEAFF
TRBJ1-2,TRBV28,-,-,TGTGCCAGCAGTTTCCAGGGCCGCTATGGCTACACCTTC,CASSFQGRYGYTF
TRBJ2-1,TRBV7-3,-,-,TGTGCCAGCAGCGTTACCGGGGGTTCCAATGAGCAGTTCTTC,CASSVTGGSNEQFF
TRBJ2-5,TRBV5-1,-,-,TGCGCCAGCCGGGTAGGCCTTGGGGAGACCCAGTACTTC,CASRVGLGETQYF
TRBJ1-1,TRBV7-3,-,-,TGTGCCAGCAGCTTAGGAGGAGGCATCCCCACTGAAGCTTTCTTT,CASSLGGGIPTEAFF
TRBJ1-4,TRBV7-8,-,many,TGTGCCAGCAGGCCGGGGGGAGGGGTTCATGAAAAACTGTTTTTT,CASRPGGGVHEKLFF
TRBJ1-4,TRBV5-4,TRBD1,-,TGTGCCAGCAGTAAATCGACAGGGGGACAAGGAAAACTGTTTTTT,CASSKSTGGQGKLFF
TRBJ2-7,TRBV5-1,TRBD2,many,TGCGCCAGCAGCCCTCGGACTAGCGGGGGCCCAACCTACGAGCAGTACTTC,CASSPRTSGGPTYEQYF
TRBJ2-2,TRBV11-3,TRBD1,-,TGTGCCAGCAGCCAGGGGGATACGAACACCGGGGAGCTGTTTTTT,CASSQGDTNTGELFF
TRBJ2-5,TRBV7-3,TRBD1,-,TGTGCCAGCAGCTTAACGGGACAGACTCAAGAGACCCAGTACTTC,CASSLTGQTQETQYF
TRBJ1-1,TRBV30,-,-,TGTGCCTGGAGATCCCAGGGCACTGAAGCTTTCTTT,CAWRSQGTEAFF
TRBJ2-7,TRBV5-1,-,-,TGCGCCAGCAAAAAAGAACAAGGGGGCTACGAGCAGTACTTC,CASKKEQGGYEQYF
TRBJ1-4,TRBV7-9,TRBD1,-,TGTGCCAGCAGTTCGGGACAGGGGAGGGCTAATGAAAAACTGTTTTTT,CASSSGQGRANEKLFF
TRBJ1-6,TRBV11-2,TRBD1,-,TGTGCCAGCAGCTTGGGGACAGCGGCAGCCCTCCACTTT,CASSLGTAAALHF
TRBJ1-2,TRBV6-5,TRBD1,-,TGTGCCAGCACTCCCGGGACAGGGTATGGCTACACCTTC,CASTPGTGYGYTF
TRBJ1-2,TRBV15,-,-,TGTGCCACCAGCAGAGATACGGGGGAGGTCTATGGCTACACCTTC,CATSRDTGEVYGYTF
TRBJ1-1,TRBV28,TRBD1,-,TGTGCCAGCAGTAAACAGGGGGCTAGGTACACTGAAGCTTTCTTT,CASSKQGARYTEAFF
TRBJ2-5,TRBV18,-,-,TGTGCCAGCTCACCATTCCTCGACCAAGAGACCCAGTACTTC,CASSPFLDQETQYF
TRBJ2-5,TRBV7-2,TRBD2,-,TGTGCCAGCAGCTTAGAGCGGGGAGTAGAGACCCAGTACTTC,CASSLERGVETQYF
TRBJ2-7,TRBV7-2,-,-,TGTGCCAGCAGCTTAGAGAGAGAGGGCGAGCAGTACTTC,CASSLEREGEQYF
TRBJ1-2,TRBV5-6,TRBD1,-,TGCGCCAGCAGGGATGACAGGGATGGCTACACCTTC,CASRDDRDGYTF
TRBJ1-2,TRBV2,-,-,TGTGCCAGCAGTGACAACTTTAACTATGGCTACACCTTC,CASSDNFNYGYTF
TRBJ2-7,TRBV11-2,-,-,TGTGCCAGCAGCGCGACAGGTTCCTACGAGCAGTACTTC,CASSATGSYEQYF
TRBJ1-5,TRBV28,-,-,TGTGCCAGCAGGTGGCAGGGAAAGGTTCAGCCCCAGCATTTT,CASRWQGKVQPQHF
TRBJ1-5,TRBV2,TRBD1,-,TGTGCCAGCAGGGACAGGGGCCAGCATCAGCCCCAGCATTTT,CASRDRGQHQPQHF
TRBJ2-7,TRBV10-3,-,few,TGTGCCATCTCGGGACAACGAGCCTACGAGCAGTACTTC,CAISGQRAYEQYF
TRBJ1-1,TRBV2,-,few,TGTGCCAGCAGTGGATTCTGGGAGACTGAAGCTTTCTTT,CASSGFWETEAFF
TRBJ1-1,TRBV29-1,TRBD1,-,TGCAGCGGTACAGGGGAAAACACTGAAGCTTTCTTT,CSGTGENTEAFF
TRBJ1-5,TRBV28,-,few,TGTGCCAGCAGTCCCTTGGCAGGGTCTTTCGGACAGCCCCAGCATTTT,CASSPLAGSFGQPQHF
TRBJ1-2,TRBV2,TRBD1,-,TGTGCCAGCAGTGAAGCGACAGGGTGGGGAGTAGGCTACACCTTC,CASSEATGWGVGYTF
TRBJ1-2,TRBV28,TRBD1,-,TGTGCCAGCAGCCAGGACAGGGGTCTTGGCTACACCTTC,CASSQDRGLGYTF
TRBJ1-1,TRBV7-9,-,-,TGTGCCAGCGCCCCCCAGGGCGCGCACACTGAAGCTTTCTTT,CASAPQGAHTEAFF
TRBJ1-1,TRBV28,-,-,TGTGCCAGCACCCGCCCGGGCACTGAAGCTTTCTTT,CASTRPGTEAFF
TRBJ1-4,TRBV5-1,TRBD1,once,TGCGCCAGCAGCTACGGACAGGTTGAAAATGAAAAACTGTTTTTT,CASSYGQVENEKLFF
TRBJ2-7,TRBV5-1,TRBD1,-,TGCGCCAGCAGCTTGGGACAGGGGGCGCGGGAGCAGTACTTC,CASSLGQGAREQYF
TRBJ1-4,TRBV16,-,once,TGTGCCAGCAGCCAATCGAGCGGGGGCATGGGTGAAAAACTGTTTTTT,CASSQSSGGMGEKLFF